The subject of this entry is one T cell receptor beta chain. What it recognizes is unknown. CDR1 and CDR2 from the germline V gene are MNHEY and SMNVEV (reference sequence). V was clipped by 8 bases and J by 4 bases, with 5 bases between them. The CDR3 totals 10 residues. The sample is drawn from a study of shared clonotypes between healthy human individuals. Naive-designated CD8 cells lacked CD45RO, were positively enriched for CCR7, and omitted terminally differentiated effector memory CD45RA+ cells. Study results and caveats: Non-shared clonotypes had lower generation probabilities than those shared by all four donors. Four donors had 5% to 6.5% of their naive CD4 clonotypes in common.

When replicate PCRs were run on sorted subsets, they used 200 ng DNA, about 30,000 T cell genomes. Data came from immunoSEQ multiplex PCR; TCRdb stores just in-frame clones and leaves some out. Counted here are around 1.9 million clones, just over 90% occurring once; the ten biggest clones make up about 1.8%. The sequence was obtained from a man aged 18 to 29 in good health. Some clones in this sample may be carry-over from other donors' samples. The sequencing sample was made of naive CD8+ T cells from PBMCs. The rearrangement joins TRBV27 to TRBJ1-2; D is uncertain. CDR3 in DNA: TGTGCCAGCCCCCCCTATGGCTACACCTTC. Its translation: CASPPYGYTF.